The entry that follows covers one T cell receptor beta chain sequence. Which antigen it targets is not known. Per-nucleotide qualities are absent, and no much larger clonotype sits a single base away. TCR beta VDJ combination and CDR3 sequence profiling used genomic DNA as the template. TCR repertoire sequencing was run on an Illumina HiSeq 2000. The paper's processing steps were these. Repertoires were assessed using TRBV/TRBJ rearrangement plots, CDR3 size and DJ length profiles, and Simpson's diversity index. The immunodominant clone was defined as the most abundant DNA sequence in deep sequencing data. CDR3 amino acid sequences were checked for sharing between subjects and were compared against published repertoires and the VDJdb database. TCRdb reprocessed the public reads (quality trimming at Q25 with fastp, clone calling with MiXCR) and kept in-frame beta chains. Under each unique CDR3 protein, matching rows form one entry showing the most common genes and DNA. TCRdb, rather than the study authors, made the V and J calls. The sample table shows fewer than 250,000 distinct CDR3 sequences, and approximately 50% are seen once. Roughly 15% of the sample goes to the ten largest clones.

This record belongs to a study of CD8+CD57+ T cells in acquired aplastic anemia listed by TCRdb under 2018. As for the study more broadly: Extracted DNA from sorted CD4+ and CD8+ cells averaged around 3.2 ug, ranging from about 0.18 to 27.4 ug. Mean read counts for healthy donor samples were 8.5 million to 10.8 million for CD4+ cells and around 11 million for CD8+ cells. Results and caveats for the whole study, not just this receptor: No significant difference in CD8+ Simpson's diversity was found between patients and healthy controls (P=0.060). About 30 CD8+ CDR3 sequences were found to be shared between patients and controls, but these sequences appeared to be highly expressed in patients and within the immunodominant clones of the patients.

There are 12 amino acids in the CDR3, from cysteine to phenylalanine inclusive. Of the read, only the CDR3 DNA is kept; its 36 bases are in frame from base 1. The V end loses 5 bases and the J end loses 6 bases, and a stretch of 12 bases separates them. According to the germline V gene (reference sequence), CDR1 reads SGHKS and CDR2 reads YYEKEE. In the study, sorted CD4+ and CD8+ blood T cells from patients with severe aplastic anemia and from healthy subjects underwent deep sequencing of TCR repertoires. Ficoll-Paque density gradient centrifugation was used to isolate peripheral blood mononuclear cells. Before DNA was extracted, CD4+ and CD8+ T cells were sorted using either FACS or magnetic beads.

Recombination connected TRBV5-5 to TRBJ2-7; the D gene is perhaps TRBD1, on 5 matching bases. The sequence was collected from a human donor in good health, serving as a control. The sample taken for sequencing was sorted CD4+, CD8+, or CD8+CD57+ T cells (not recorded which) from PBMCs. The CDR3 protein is CASSSGPSEQYF. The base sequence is TGTGCCAGCAGTTCAGGGCCCAGCGAGCAGTACTTC. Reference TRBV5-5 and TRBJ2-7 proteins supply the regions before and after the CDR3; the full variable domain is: DAGVTQSPTHLIKTRGQQVTLRCSPISGHKSVSWYQQVLGQGPQFIFQYYEKEERGRGNFPDRFSARQFPNYSSELNVNALLLGDSALYLCASSSGPSEQYFGPGTRLTVT.